The sequence of this T cell receptor beta chain was determined in a study of technical replicates of blood from a few donors. Trimming removed 8 bases from V and 1 base from J, with 12 bases in between. The CDR3 runs 14 residues. Per the germline V gene, CDR1 is SNHLY and CDR2 is FYNNEI. Libraries were prepared by immunoSEQ multiplex PCR; TCRdb keeps only in-frame clonotypes and omits some of them. Among around 86,000 clones listed, approximately 96% were seen once. The clonotype was recovered from a human donor in good health. V is TRBV2 and J is TRBJ1-5; no firm D call. What was sequenced was T cells isolated from PBMCs. CDR3 loop: CASDPTRSNQPQHF. DNA of the CDR3: TGTGCCAGCGACCCGACCAGGAGCAATCAGCCCCAGCATTTT.